The 24 T cell receptor beta chains in this list originate from one sample, sequenced in a study of regulatory T cells in long-lasting Graves disease. The authors built TCR beta libraries using iRepertoire HTBI primers and Arm-PCR of CDR3 regions. TCRdb recomputed calls from the multiplex PCR reads with MiXCR, one row per CDR3 protein. The table records 200,000 to 250,000 distinct CDR3 sequences, around 21% of them present only once. Time point of the sample: newly diagnosed GD, antithyroid drugs for less than 3 months. PBMCs were the source of the RNA used for TCR sequencing. Specimen: peripheral blood mononuclear cells (PBMCs), collected at new diagnosis, from a patient treated with antithyroid drugs. The source is a female donor with Graves disease.

This clonotype was counted once. A read error may be the cause here, since a much bigger clone is one base away. The J gene is TRBJ2-3, the V gene TRBV6-6; 7 bases align to TRBD2. This CDR3 is built from 18 residues. The J segment lost 3 bases and the V segment lost 0 bases, leaving 12 bases of the junction unmatched. The germline CDR1 and CDR2 sequences are MNHNY and SVGAGI (reference sequence). The CDR3 sequence: CASSYSMASGGRTDTQYF. The CDR3, as DNA: TGTGCCAGCAGTTACTCGATGGCTAGCGGAGGGAGGACAGATACGCAGTATTTT.

This clonotype was detected many times. The chain couples TRBV20-1 to TRBJ2-3; no clear D gene. The germline V gene has CDR1 DFQATT and CDR2 SNEGSKA (reference sequence). V gave up 0 bases and J gave up 0 bases, with 16 bases separating them. The CDR3 length is 17 residues. The chain's CDR3 is CSARDQLGHPSTDTQYF. As DNA, the CDR3 is TGCAGTGCTAGAGATCAGCTGGGCCATCCTAGCACAGATACGCAGTATTTT.

The sample holds many counts of this clonotype. The chain carries TRBV11-2 and TRBJ1-4, with D possibly being TRBD1 (5 bases). The V gene lost 3 bases and the J gene lost 8 bases, with 13 bases spanning the gap. CDR1 is SGHAT, CDR2 FQNNGV, per germline. The CDR3 is 14 residues long. CDR3 amino acids: CASSFGGSGEKLFF. The CDR3 nucleotides are TGTGCCAGCAGCTTTGGGGGATCTGGCGAAAAACTGTTTTTT.

This clonotype was observed many times. The rearrangement links TRBV5-1 to TRBJ2-5; possibly TRBD1 or TRBD2 for D (5 bases each). Looked up from germline, CDR1 is SGHRS and CDR2 is YFSETQ. The CDR3 has 15 amino acids. V was cut by 4 bases and J by 5 bases, with 18 bases left in between. The CDR3 DNA reads as TGCGCCAGCAGCCGGGACCCCCGGGCAGGGGAGACCCAGTACTTC. Its translation: CASSRDPRAGETQYF.

On this clonotype itself: A far more abundant clone sits one base away, making this likely a read error. V is TRBV28 and J is TRBJ2-1, with D perhaps TRBD2 (7 bases). CDR1 MDHEN and CDR2 SYDVKM come from the germline V gene. This CDR3 has 15 residues. Trimming removed 3 bases at V and 10 bases at J, with 19 bases between. The CDR3 DNA is TGTGCCAGCAGTTTCTCAGTGGGGGGGCAGGACGAGCAGTTCTTC. Translation gives CASSFSVGGQDEQFF.

This clonotype was counted at least ten times. The genes are TRBV20-1 and TRBJ2-7; D gene uncertain. Germline assignment: CDR1 DFQATT and CDR2 SNEGSKA (reference sequence). Trimming cost V 3 bases and J 6 bases, with 15 bases left between them. CDR3 length: 13 residues. The chain's CDR3 is CSASNGRGGEQYF. CDR3 DNA: TGCAGTGCTAGTAATGGACGAGGTGGCGAGCAGTACTTC.

As to this clonotype: Since a far larger clone is one base different, this is likely a read error. CDR3 amino acids: CASSLVAAQETQHF. The CDR3 coding sequence is TGTGCCAGCAGCTTAGTTGCAGCCCAAGAGACCCAGCACTTC. The V and J genes are TRBV7-8 and TRBJ2-5, with D hard to call. Germline V gene lookup returns CDR1 SGHVS and CDR2 FQNEAQ. This CDR3 region has 14 residues.

At least ten counts were recorded for this clonotype. This chain connects TRBV5-6 to TRBJ2-5; unclear D gene. V was shortened by 2 bases and J by 5 bases, with 10 bases between the two germline ends. The CDR3 is 13 residues long. Germline V gives CDR1 SGHDT, CDR2 YYEEEE. CDR3 sequence: CASSFRVRETQYF. The CDR3 DNA reads as TGTGCCAGCAGCTTCCGGGTCCGGGAGACCCAGTACTTC.

This clonotype was counted a few times. The V gene is TRBV5-1, the J gene TRBJ2-1, with D possibly TRBD2 on 6 matching bases. CDR1 is SGHRS and CDR2 is YFSETQ in the germline V gene. Trimming left V 4 bases short and J 3 bases short, with 17 bases between. The CDR3 covers 16 residues. DNA of the CDR3: TGCGCCAGCAGCCGAACCCGGAGGGCCGACTACAATGAGCAGTTCTTC. This translates into CASSRTRRADYNEQFF.

This clonotype was seen at least ten times. The CDR3 sequence: CATRGLSGPNTGELFF. DNA of the CDR3: TGTGCCACCAGAGGTCTCTCTGGGCCCAACACCGGGGAGCTGTTTTTT. The genes are TRBV24-1 and TRBJ2-2; D remains unclear. The CDR3 spans 16 residues. Germline loops: CDR1 KGHDR, CDR2 SFDVKD. Deletions cut 7 bases from V and 2 bases from J, with 16 bases between.

This clonotype was recorded at least ten times. The genes are TRBV27 and TRBJ1-4, with TRBD1 as a possible D gene (6 bases). Germline V gene data show CDR1 as MNHEY and CDR2 as SMNVEV (reference sequence). The CDR3 runs to 14 residues. The V gene lost 5 bases and the J gene lost 6 bases, with 13 bases spanning the gap. The CDR3 DNA sequence: TGTGCCAGCAGTATCAGGGAGGGGGATGAAAAACTGTTTTTT. Encoded protein: CASSIREGDEKLFF.

About this clonotype itself: With a much larger clone just one base away, this may be a read error. V gene TRBV7-8 combines with J gene TRBJ2-3; D is perhaps TRBD1 or TRBD2 (6 bases each). Trimming took 7 bases from V and 4 from J, leaving 15 bases between them. CDR3 size: 14 residues. The V gene's germline CDR1 is SGHVS and CDR2 FQNEAQ. The CDR3 loop reads CASNPRRGADTQYF. The CDR3 bases are TGTGCCAGCAACCCACGTAGGGGGGCAGATACGCAGTATTTT. The variable domain in full, with the rest retrieved from reference TRBV7-8 and TRBJ2-3, is GAGVSQSPRYKVAKRGQDVALRCDPISGHVSLFWYQQALGQGPEFLTYFQNEAQLDKSGLPSDRFFAERPEGSVSTLKIQRTQQEDSAVYLCASNPRRGADTQYFGPGTRLTVL.

This clonotype was recorded at least ten times. The chain joins TRBV3-1 to TRBJ2-5, with 8 bases aligning to TRBD2. The CDR3 sequence is 14 residues long. V dropped 7 bases and J dropped 3; count of bases not matched to a gene: 7. The germline CDR1 and CDR2 sequences are LGHDT and YNNKEL (reference sequence). In nucleotides, the CDR3 is TGTGCCAGCACCTCGAGCGGGAGAGAAGAGACCCAGTACTTC. Translating it yields CASTSSGREETQYF.

In its sample, this clonotype was seen once. The chain is built from TRBV28 and TRBJ2-5, with 10 bases lining up with TRBD2. Trimming took 5 bases from V and 2 from J; bases not matched to a gene: 11. Germline assignment: CDR1 MDHEN and CDR2 SYDVKM. The CDR3 has 17 residues. The CDR3: CASSRKLAGWLQETQYF. In nucleotides, the CDR3 is TGTGCCAGCAGTCGTAAACTAGCGGGATGGTTGCAAGAGACCCAGTACTTC. Drawing the rest from reference TRBV28 and TRBJ2-5, the complete variable domain is DVKVTQSSRYLVKRTGEKVFLECVQDMDHENMFWYRQDPGLGLRLIYFSYDVKMKEKGDIPEGYSVSREKKERFSLILESASTNQTSMYLCASSRKLAGWLQETQYFGPGTRLLVL.

This clonotype has a count of ten or more. The chain has TRBV7-2 and TRBJ2-7; D unclear. Germline V CDR1 and CDR2: SGHTA, FQGNSA. V dropped 3 bases and J dropped 4 bases, with 7 bases sitting between them. This CDR3 contains 12 residues. The CDR3: CASSFWGYEQYF. The CDR3 nucleotides read TGTGCCAGCAGCTTCTGGGGTTACGAGCAGTACTTC.

The chain recombines TRBV20-1 with TRBJ1-6; 8 bases are shared with TRBD1. After removal of 0 bases from V and 7 bases from J, the junction contained 8 bases not matched to a gene. There are 16 residues in the CDR3. Per germline, CDR1 DFQATT and CDR2 SNEGSKA (reference sequence). CDR3 DNA: TGCAGTGCTAGAGATGATACGACAGGGGTAAATTCACCCCTCCACTTT. This codes for CSARDDTTGVNSPLHF.

This clonotype was seen many times. The chain links TRBV6-5 to TRBJ1-2; no definite D call. Per germline, CDR1 MNHEY and CDR2 SVGAGI. The CDR3 runs to 14 residues. Trimming removed 4 bases at V and 6 bases at J, with 15 bases between. CDR3 amino acids: CASSFDSRGNGYTF. The CDR3 coding sequence is TGTGCCAGCAGTTTCGACTCCCGAGGAAATGGCTACACCTTC.

This clonotype was observed at least ten times. This chain uses TRBV12-3 or TRBV12-4 with TRBJ2-5; TRBD1 is a possible D gene (5 bases). The V and J ends lost 9 bases and 5 bases respectively, with 13 bases between them. This CDR3 contains 12 residues. The CDR3 DNA reads as TGTGCCAGTTCAGGGATCGGGGAGACCCAGTACTTC. Protein sequence: CASSGIGETQYF.

Many counts were recorded for this clonotype. The rearrangement links TRBV28 to TRBJ2-3, with D unclear. The CDR3 contains 14 residues. The germline V gene has CDR1 MDHEN and CDR2 SYDVKM. With 1 base removed from V and 6 bases from J, the gap between germline ends came to 11 bases. CDR3 sequence reads: CASSLFSTADTQYF. The CDR3, as DNA: TGTGCCAGCAGTTTATTTTCTACCGCGGATACGCAGTATTTT. Variable domain in full (rest from reference TRBV28 and TRBJ2-3): DVKVTQSSRYLVKRTGEKVFLECVQDMDHENMFWYRQDPGLGLRLIYFSYDVKMKEKGDIPEGYSVSREKKERFSLILESASTNQTSMYLCASSLFSTADTQYFGPGTRLTVL.

This clonotype was observed at least ten times. The rearrangement links TRBV7-2 to TRBJ2-3; a possible D gene is TRBD1 (5 bases). Trimming cost V 2 bases and J 5 bases, with 11 bases left between them. Germline V gene lookup returns CDR1 SGHTA and CDR2 FQGNSA. The length of the CDR3 is 14 residues. CDR3 in amino acids: CASSLSGSRDTQYF. CDR3 DNA: TGTGCCAGCAGCTTATCAGGGTCAAGAGATACGCAGTATTTT.

Ten or more counts support this clonotype. The CDR3, as DNA: TGCAGTGCTATAGGACCTGCCGGGGAGCTGTTTTTT. Residues: CSAIGPAGELFF. This sequence joins TRBV20-1 and TRBJ2-2; no firm D call. V lost 4 bases and J 6 bases, leaving 9 bases between the germline ends. CDR1 and CDR2 (germline): DFQATT, SNEGSKA (reference sequence). The CDR3 consists of 12 residues.

This clonotype has ten or more counts. The rearrangement links TRBV6-1 to TRBJ2-2, with unresolved D. This CDR3 is built from 16 residues. The V end lost 6 bases, the J end lost 6 bases, and 20 bases lay between the germline ends. The germline gives CDR1 MNHNS, CDR2 SASEGT. The CDR3 DNA is TGTGCCAGCAGCCAGCCATACGGCGTTGACGCCGGGGAGCTGTTTTTT. This gives the protein CASSQPYGVDAGELFF.

The chain uses TRBV19 and TRBJ2-7; D gene unclear. CDR1 and CDR2 (germline): LNHDA, SQIVND (reference sequence). There are 13 residues in the CDR3. The germline V and J ends were trimmed by 5 bases and 0 bases, with 8 bases remaining between them. As DNA, the CDR3 is TGTGCCAGTAGTGTTAGCCTCTCCTACGAGCAGTACTTC. Translated: CASSVSLSYEQYF.

There are many counts of this clonotype. V is TRBV11-2 and J is TRBJ2-7; D might be TRBD2 (5 bases). The CDR3 has 15 residues. The germline gives CDR1 SGHAT, CDR2 FQNNGV. Trimming pared 1 base from V and 2 bases from J, leaving 12 bases between. Here the CDR3 DNA reads TGTGCCAGCAGCTTAGGGACTGAACCGACCTACGAGCAGTACTTC. It is translated as CASSLGTEPTYEQYF.